This TCR beta chain was found in a study of blood T cell repertoires in COVID-19 (dated by TCRdb to the early 2020s). General notes on the study: The collaborator samples originated in the United States, Italy and Spain and spanned the acute and convalescent phases of COVID-19. The sample metadata nearly always contained a de-identified subject ID, COVID-19 status, age in years and sex. The samples were drawn from two sources: the first 160 participants of the ongoing ImmuneRACE study, and 1,200 or so subjects contributed by 6 global collaborators. Where available, HLA class I and class II types were obtained from metadata supplied by the sample provider rather than from assay-based typing. The prospective study material was composed of cDNA or gDNA derived from T cells, B-cell-depleted T cells, or PBMCs. A freely available public database, intended as a resource for researchers studying the immune response to SARS-CoV-2, is where the repertoires were released. Deeply sampled blood TCRbeta repertoires from subjects exposed to, actively infected with, or recovered from COVID-19 were included in the dataset.

Concerning this clone itself: It lacks a known antigen. Base qualities were left out, and no much larger clone turns up one base away.

Enrolling through a virtual design, the prospective study's participants ranged in age from about 18 to 100 years and lived across 24 United States geographic areas. In the prospective study, cohorts were assigned on the basis of participant-reported clinical history obtained from a screening survey and a study questionnaire. Recovered participants in ImmuneRACE Cohort 3 were defined by two consecutive negative NP/OP PCR tests, clearance by a healthcare professional, or resolution of symptoms. In the prospective study, whole blood, serum and a nasopharyngeal or oropharyngeal swab were collected from each participant by mobile phlebotomists. Over an approximately two-month period, participants in the prospective study had the option of providing additional blood draws and questionnaires. Blood samples from the prospective study were shipped frozen or at room temperature prior to DNA extraction.

Trimming at the junction amounts to 4 bases on V and 0 bases on J, and the germline ends lie 13 bases apart. The germline V gene gives CDR1 as SGHRS and CDR2 as YFSETQ. The CDR3 has 15 amino acids, counting the end cysteine and phenylalanine. Only CDR3 DNA remains: 45 bases, in frame from the first base. The full study reports these points: Clinical and demographic metadata were provided uncurated, with the amount varying by source and participant.

TCRbeta CDR3 regions were amplified from genomic DNA by means of the immunoSEQ Assay, a bias-controlled multiplex PCR. Under the source paper's analysis protocol: The number of nucleated cells in each sample was estimated from the amplification of reference gene primers within the assay. To quantify the absolute abundance of each unique TCRbeta CDR3 rearrangement, sequence reads were collapsed and filtered. For each sample, productive Simpson clonality was calculated as the square root of Simpson's diversity index across productive rearrangements. This immuneACCESS table, as held by TCRdb, lists in-frame sequences with V and J called but not all clones. Of the missing ones, under half trace to an unresolved V gene in checked studies; the others have no known cause. The V and J calls and clone size come from that table; D and trimming were worked out from the DNA. The sample has 490,000 or so clones on record, around nine tenths of them singletons. The ten largest clonotypes hold around 8% of the sample.

The sample consisted of PBMCs or T cells enriched from blood (not recorded which). The receptor was derived from a woman aged 55-70 years who had recovered from COVID-19. Here the chain combines TRBV5-1 and TRBJ1-1; TRBD1 is perhaps the D gene, given 6 matching bases. The CDR3 loop reads CASSPDRPLNTEAFF. The DNA sequence follows: TGCGCCAGCAGCCCAGACAGGCCGCTGAACACTGAAGCTTTCTTT.